The 15 T cell receptor beta chains listed next were all sequenced from one sample in a study of beta chain features in type 1 diabetes. Study-wide points: Among patients with Type 1 diabetes, TCRB CDR3s were moderately but significantly shorter in every one of the four CD4+ subsets.

The isolated RNA, all of it, was reverse transcribed, so expressed TCRB transcripts were what got sequenced. This table comes from immunoSEQ multiplex PCR, and its TCRdb copy is limited to in-frame clones, with some not included. The sample has around 310,000 clones, approximately 15% seen once. Their antigens remain unidentified. The sequenced sample was naive CD4+ T cells from blood. The receptor source for this set is a woman aged 18-29 years with type 1 diabetes.

This clone was recorded a few times. This rearrangement joins TRBV30 to TRBJ2-3; a possible D gene is TRBD1 (5 bases). V lost 0 bases and J 8 bases, leaving 21 bases between the germline ends. This CDR3 comprises 16 residues. Germline values: CDR1 GTSNPN, CDR2 SVGIG (reference sequence). In DNA, the CDR3 is TGTGCCTGGAGTGTAGCCCAGTTACCCGGAAGGGGTACGCAGTATTTT. Amino acids: CAWSVAQLPGRGTQYF.

In this sample, this clone turned up a few times. This chain joins TRBV7-2 and TRBJ1-1; D not certain. V was clipped by 1 base and J by 11 bases, with 8 bases between them. The germline gives CDR1 SGHTA, CDR2 FQGNSA. The CDR3 spans 11 residues. This CDR3 is CASSLGQPAFF. The CDR3 nucleotides read TGTGCCAGCAGCTTAGGACAACCGGCTTTCTTT. The variable domain in full, completed from reference TRBV7-2 and TRBJ1-1, reads GAGVSQSPSNKVTEKGKDVELRCDPISGHTALYWYRQSLGQGLEFLIYFQGNSAPDKSGLPSDRFSAERTGGSVSTLTIQRTQQEDSAVYLCASSLGQPAFFGQGTRLTVV.

There are a few counts of this clone. This chain connects TRBV12-5 to TRBJ1-1; TRBD1 aligns across 7 bases. This CDR3 contains 16 residues. V lost 0 bases and J lost 1; bases outside the gene matches: 5. Germline assignment: CDR1 LGHNT and CDR2 FRNRAP. DNA for the CDR3: TGTGCTAGTGGTTTGGTACTTACAGGGGAGAACACTGAAGCTTTCTTT. Translating gives CASGLVLTGENTEAFF.

J is TRBJ2-2 and V is TRBV7-9, with D hard to call. Germline lookup yields CDR1 SEHNR and CDR2 FQNEAQ (reference sequence). V was shortened by 3 bases and J by 1 base, with 9 bases between the two germline ends. The CDR3 runs to 15 residues. CDR3 region: CASSLQDLNTGELFF. CDR3 coding DNA: TGTGCCAGCAGCTTGCAGGATTTGAACACCGGGGAGCTGTTTTTT.

V gene TRBV30 combines with J gene TRBJ2-5; 7 bases line up with TRBD1. Looked up from germline, CDR1 is GTSNPN and CDR2 is SVGIG (reference sequence). This CDR3 spans 14 amino acids. Trimming cost V 0 bases and J 4 bases; bases outside gene matches: 5. The CDR3 nucleotides are TGTGCCTGGAGTGTACAAGGGGGCCCAGAGACCCAGTACTTC. This sequence encodes CAWSVQGGPETQYF.

This clone has more than one count but fewer than ten. The V gene is TRBV18, the J gene TRBJ2-7, with unresolved D. CDR1 is KGHSH, CDR2 LQKENI, per germline. V lost 0 bases to trimming and J lost 0 bases, with 9 bases between them. This CDR3 spans 15 amino acids. CDR3 coding DNA: TGTGCCAGCTCACCACCGGGCCGCAGCTCCTACGAGCAGTACTTC. Encoded protein: CASSPPGRSSYEQYF.

This rearrangement joins TRBV30 to TRBJ2-5; 11 bases line up with TRBD2. The CDR3 extends over 15 amino acids. Germline CDR1 and CDR2: GTSNPN and SVGIG (reference sequence). V gave up 6 bases and J gave up 4 bases; unmatched junction bases: 10. For the CDR3, the DNA is TGTGCCTGTCCCCTGGGGCTAGCGGGGGGAGAGACCCAGTACTTC. Its protein is CACPLGLAGGETQYF. The full variable domain, in which reference TRBV30 and TRBJ2-5 provide the parts outside the CDR3, is SQTIHQWPATLVQPVGSPLSLECTVEGTSNPNLYWYRQAAGRGLQLLFYSVGIGQISSEVPQNLSASRPQDRQFILSSKKLLLSDSGFYLCACPLGLAGGETQYFGPGTRLLVL.

To note about this clone: The sample holds other DNA sequences that translate to the same CDR3. The chain has TRBV5-1 and TRBJ2-3; 11 nucleotides line up with TRBD2. CDR1 is SGHRS, CDR2 YFSETQ, per germline. The CDR3 has 15 residues. The V gene end was trimmed by 2 bases and the J gene end by 4 bases; junction bases not matched to a gene: 3. CDR3 DNA sequence: TGCGCCAGCAGCTTCCTAGCGGGAGGCCCAGATACGCAGTATTTT. This gives the protein CASSFLAGGPDTQYF.

This clone showed up just a few times. V usage is TRBV19 and J usage is TRBJ2-1; TRBD2 matches 10 bases. The CDR3 length is 15 residues. V was clipped by 5 bases and J by 4 bases; unmatched bases: 5. Germline lookup yields CDR1 LNHDA and CDR2 SQIVND (reference sequence). The CDR3 sequence is CASSPGLAVYNEQFF. The CDR3 bases are TGTGCCAGTAGTCCAGGACTAGCGGTTTACAATGAGCAGTTCTTC. Supplemented by reference TRBV19 and TRBJ2-1, the full variable domain reads DGGITQSPKYLFRKEGQNVTLSCEQNLNHDAMYWYRQDPGQGLRLIYYSQIVNDFQKGDIAEGYSVSREKKESFPLTVTSAQKNPTAFYLCASSPGLAVYNEQFFGPGTRLTVL.

The chain is built from TRBV12-5 and TRBJ2-7; 8 nucleotides agree with TRBD1. Trimming took 3 bases from V and 4 from J; bases not matched to a gene: 5. The CDR3 loop spans 14 amino acids. Germline values: CDR1 LGHNT, CDR2 FRNRAP. The CDR3 DNA reads TGTGCTAGTGGTTTAGGGACAGGCGATTACGAGCAGTACGTC. Encoded protein: CASGLGTGDYEQYV.

This clone was counted once. The chain carries TRBV10-1 and TRBJ2-7; D may be TRBD2 (6 bases). The germline V gene has CDR1 WNHNN and CDR2 SYGVQD (reference sequence). Trimming removed 3 bases from V and 6 bases from J, with 15 bases in between. The CDR3 contains 14 residues. CDR3 sequence: CASSEGGTRLEQYF. Written as DNA, the CDR3 is TGCGCCAGCAGTGAAGGCGGGACCCGGCTCGAGCAGTACTTC.

Only a few counts were recorded for this clone. In DNA form, the CDR3 reads TGTGCCAGCAGTACACAGGGGGCGTATTATGGCTACACCTTC. Protein sequence: CASSTQGAYYGYTF. This sequence joins TRBV2 and TRBJ1-2, with 9 bases fitting TRBD1. V trimming: 5 bases; J trimming: 5 bases; junction bases outside the gene matches: 6. Germline assignment: CDR1 SNHLY and CDR2 FYNNEI. This CDR3 spans 14 amino acids. Complete variable domain (other parts from reference TRBV2 and TRBJ1-2): EPEVTQTPSHQVTQMGQEVILRCVPISNHLYFYWYRQILGQKVEFLVSFYNNEISEKSEIFDDQFSVERPDGSNFTLKIRSTKLEDSAMYFCASSTQGAYYGYTFGSGTRLTVV.

The chain is built from TRBV5-1 and TRBJ1-4; 7 bases match TRBD1. V was pared by 4 bases and J by 5 bases, with 5 bases of the junction left unmatched. The CDR3 is 14 amino acids. CDR1 is SGHRS and CDR2 is YFSETQ in the germline V gene. The chain's CDR3 is CASSLGTENEKLFF. The CDR3 bases are TGCGCCAGCAGCCTCGGGACAGAGAATGAAAAACTGTTTTTT.

This rearrangement joins TRBV29-1 to TRBJ1-2, with TRBD1 identical over 7 bases. V was pared by 4 bases and J by 2 bases, with 4 bases of the junction left unmatched. From germline, CDR1 is SQVTM and CDR2 ANQGSEA. The CDR3 is 13 amino acids. The CDR3 loop is CSVGPTGNYGYTF. In nucleotides, the CDR3 is TGCAGCGTTGGCCCGACAGGGAACTATGGCTACACCTTC.

The chain has TRBV6-6 and TRBJ2-1; unclear D gene. CDR3 size: 11 residues. The V gene's germline CDR1 is MNHNY and CDR2 SVGAGI (reference sequence). V lost 2 bases and J lost 9, with 5 bases in between. The CDR3 coding sequence is TGTGCCAGCAGTTACCTCGGTGAGCAGTTCTTC. Translation gives CASSYLGEQFF.